The 6 T cell receptor beta chains given below trace back to one sample, sequenced in a study of shared clonotypes between healthy human individuals. Produced via immunoSEQ multiplex PCR; TCRdb's table is partial and in-frame only. The sample contains over a million clones, roughly 80% of which appear only once. The material sequenced was memory CD4+ T cells sorted from blood. Subset noted: CD45RA-negative fraction. The receptor set was obtained from a man younger than 35 in good health.

Here the CDR3 reads CASSPSRQGLHEQYF. Here the CDR3 DNA reads TGTGCCAGCTCACCAAGCCGTCAGGGCCTCCACGAGCAGTACTTC. The chain recombines TRBV18 with TRBJ2-7, with TRBD1 as a possible D gene (5 bases). V gave up 2 bases and J gave up 5 bases, with 16 bases separating them. There are 15 residues in the CDR3. Germline CDR1 reads KGHSH; CDR2 reads LQKENI.

This clone was found once. J is TRBJ2-2 and V is TRBV6-5; 10 positions match TRBD1. V trimming: 5 bases; J trimming: 6 bases; junction bases outside the gene matches: 6. Germline V gene sequence: CDR1 MNHEY, CDR2 SVGAGI. CDR3 length: 15 residues. The CDR3 is CASSPDRGPAGELFF. CDR3 coding DNA: TGTGCCAGCAGTCCCGACAGGGGGCCCGCCGGGGAGCTGTTTTTT.

This clone has a handful of counts. V and J are TRBV28 and TRBJ1-1; D not certain. The V end lost 2 bases, the J end lost 8 bases, and 9 bases lay between the germline ends. This CDR3 comprises 12 residues. Germline CDR1 reads MDHEN; CDR2 reads SYDVKM. The CDR3 sequence is CASSLTITEAFF. CDR3 in DNA: TGTGCCAGCAGTTTAACTATCACGGAAGCTTTCTTT.

This clone was picked up a small number of times. The V call is TRBV4-1, the J call TRBJ1-6; 8 positions match TRBD1. With V trimmed by 4 bases and J by 5 bases, 4 bases remained unmatched. The CDR3 length is 15 residues. CDR1 and CDR2 (germline): MGHRA, YSYEKL. DNA for the CDR3: TGCGCCAGCAGCCGCGGGGACAGGAATAATTCACCCCTCCACTTT. Its translation is CASSRGDRNNSPLHF.

This clone has just a few counts. The V call is TRBV6-1, the J call TRBJ1-3; 8 nucleotides agree with TRBD1. J lost 0 bases, V lost 2 bases, and 3 bases had no gene match. Per the germline V gene, CDR1 is MNHNS and CDR2 is SASEGT. This CDR3 comprises 16 residues. The CDR3 nucleotides are TGTGCCAGCAGTGAAAGCACAGGGGGCTCTGGAAACACCATATATTTT. As protein: CASSESTGGSGNTIYF.

The chain links TRBV7-9 to TRBJ1-4, with D unclear. The J call could be wrong; TRBJ1-5 is a better fit for the DNA end. The CDR3 contains 10 residues. Looked up from germline, CDR1 is SEHNR and CDR2 is FQNEAQ (reference sequence). CDR3 sequence: CASTAQGQHF. The CDR3 DNA reads as TGTGCCAGCACCGCGCAAGGACAGCATTTT.